Listed below are T cell receptor beta chains from one sample, sequenced in a study of blood T cell repertoires in COVID-19. Repertoires were generated with immunoSEQ multiplex PCR, while TCRdb's copy carries only in-frame clones and drops some. Of some 670,000 clones listed, just under 90% are singletons. The sequenced sample consisted of peripheral blood. The origin of the receptors is a young woman with acute or convalescent COVID-19. Each CDR3 is given with its conserved first and last residue. A D gene is named only where the DNA matches it firmly. Not every row has a clone size; where given, it reads once, few, many or a size class.

TRBJ1-1 | TRBD1 | TRBV5-4 | - | CASSLDRGATEAFF | TGTGCCAGCAGCTTAGACAGGGGGGCGACTGAAGCTTTCTTT
TRBJ2-7 | - | TRBV6-6 | - | CASSPKYEQYF | TGTGCCAGCAGTCCCAAATACGAGCAGTACTTC
TRBJ1-5 | - | TRBV5-6 | - | CASSRRRGDQPQHF | TGTGCCAGCAGTCGACGGCGGGGCGATCAGCCCCAGCATTTT
TRBJ2-5 | - | TRBV12-3/TRBV12-4 | - | CASSLFNQETQYF | TGTGCCAGCAGTTTATTTAACCAAGAGACCCAGTACTTC
TRBJ1-1 | - | TRBV5-5 | - | CASSFGAAQPFGEAFF | TGTGCCAGCAGCTTTGGCGCAGCGCAACCCTTTGGGGAAGCTTTCTTT
TRBJ2-5 | - | TRBV4-1 | - | CASSHREGLNQETQYF | TGCGCCAGCAGCCATCGGGAAGGGCTAAACCAAGAGACCCAGTACTTC
TRBJ1-1 | - | TRBV15 | - | CATRLRGKNTEAFF | TGTGCCACCCGACTACGGGGAAAGAACACTGAAGCTTTCTTT
TRBJ2-1 | TRBD2 | TRBV24-1 | - | CATSDSDSGGLYNEQFF | TGTGCCACCAGTGACTCAGATAGCGGGGGGTTGTACAATGAGCAGTTCTTC
TRBJ1-2 | - | TRBV4-3 | - | CASSPGRGYPYYGYTF | TGCGCCAGCAGTCCCGGCAGGGGCTACCCTTACTATGGCTACACCTTC
TRBJ2-7 | - | TRBV11-2 | - | CASSLDLGVSYEQYF | TGTGCCAGCAGCTTAGATTTGGGCGTTTCCTACGAGCAGTACTTC
TRBJ1-1 | - | TRBV12-3/TRBV12-4 | few | CASSLTGTEAFF | TGTGCCAGCAGCTTGACAGGCACTGAAGCTTTCTTT
TRBJ2-3 | TRBD1 | TRBV12-3/TRBV12-4 | - | CASRGQGDTQYF | TGTGCCAGCAGGGGACAGGGAGATACGCAGTATTTT
TRBJ1-3 | - | TRBV28 | - | CASSLPSSGNTIYF | TGTGCCAGCAGTTTGCCCAGCTCTGGAAACACCATATATTTT
TRBJ2-7 | - | TRBV21-1 | - | CASSKTGNSYEQYF | TGTGCCAGCAGCAAAACAGGGAACTCCTACGAGCAGTACTTC
TRBJ2-7 | TRBD2 | TRBV4-1 | - | CASSQKGRGVIYEQYF | TGCGCCAGCAGCCAGAAAGGGAGGGGAGTAATCTACGAGCAGTACTTC
TRBJ1-1 | - | TRBV11-3 | - | CASSWGNTEAFF | TGTGCCAGCAGCTGGGGCAACACTGAAGCTTTCTTT
TRBJ1-4 | - | TRBV6-5 | once | CASRAGDEKLFF | TGTGCCAGCAGGGCAGGGGATGAAAAACTGTTTTTT
TRBJ2-1 | TRBD1 | TRBV2 | once | CASSEVTGGSGNEQFF | TGTGCCAGCAGTGAAGTAACAGGGGGCAGTGGCAATGAGCAGTTCTTC
TRBJ2-7 | - | TRBV5-1 | - | CASSLSTQGRGEQYF | TGCGCCAGCAGCTTGTCTACCCAAGGGCGGGGAGAGCAGTACTTC
TRBJ2-3 | TRBD1 | TRBV25-1 | - | CASSADRETTNTDTQYF | TGTGCCAGCAGTGCAGACAGGGAAACTACCAACACAGATACGCAGTATTTT
TRBJ2-7 | - | TRBV6-2/TRBV6-3 | - | CASSRQVVYEQYF | TGTGCCAGCAGTCGACAGGTAGTCTACGAGCAGTACTTC
TRBJ1-2 | - | TRBV10-3 | - | CAGAGANYGYTF | TGTGCCGGAGCAGGGGCGAACTATGGCTACACCTTC